The clone carrying this T cell receptor (beta chain) is a singleton in its sample. The target antigen is unknown. The sample has other DNA sequences that encode this CDR3 too. The ends lost 4 bases at V and 3 bases at J; junction bases unmatched: 4. CDR3 length equals 14 residues. The germline V gene encodes CDR1 MNHEY and CDR2 SVGAGI. The data stem from a study of cytomegalovirus exposure and HLA in healthy donors. Across the study: As an earlier analysis found, some 170 million T cells yielded over 95 million unique TCR beta sequences. The study, taken as a whole, reports: The study flagged some 170 TCR beta chains as cytomegalovirus-associated.

Primers included in the PCR were 60 Vbeta and 13 Jbeta primers. Generated by immunoSEQ multiplex PCR, the TCRdb table keeps only in-frame clones and is missing some. Of 150,000 or so clones in the sample, 60% to 85% are singletons; the top ten hold around an eighth. The sample consisted of PBMCs. This receptor was taken from a man aged 40-50 years in good health and CMV-seropositive. This chain joins TRBV6-5 and TRBJ2-7; TRBD1 matches 9 bases. CDR3 sequence (DNA): TGTGCCAGCAGTTTGACAGGGGGGTTCTACGAGCAGTACTTC. The encoded protein is CASSLTGGFYEQYF.